This is a list of T cell receptor beta chains from one sample in a study of CD8 T cells in ankylosing spondylitis. Using its own MiXCR run on the 5' RACE reads, TCRdb lists one record per CDR3 protein. Here the sample spans roughly 470,000 distinct CDR3 sequences, 25% to 30% being singletons. The source material was blood, either unsorted or a sorted T cell fraction (not recorded which). The receptor source for this set is a male donor with ankylosing spondylitis. Each CDR3 is given with its conserved first and last residue. Fields, in order: D gene, clone size, J gene, V gene, CDR3 DNA, CDR3 protein. A D gene is named only where the DNA matches it firmly. Rows may omit the clone size; those that give it use once, few, many or a size class.

- few TRBJ2-5 TRBV5-1 TGCGCCAGCAGTTCTATCTACCAAGAGACCCAGTACTTC CASSSIYQETQYF
TRBD1 once TRBJ2-3 TRBV5-1 TGCGCCAGCACCCCAGGGGGCAATGGGCTGGGAGATACGCAGTATTTT CASTPGGNGLGDTQYF
TRBD2 few TRBJ2-7 TRBV5-5 TGTGCCAGCCAGACTAGCTGGAGCTCCTACGAGCAGTACTTC CASQTSWSSYEQYF
- few TRBJ2-5 TRBV15 TGTGCCACTAGCAACTATGGGCGGCAAGAGACCCAGTACTTC CATSNYGRQETQYF
TRBD2 - TRBJ2-3 TRBV20-1 TGCAGTGCCCTTAGCGGGAACGTGGGCACAGATACGCAGTATTTT CSALSGNVGTDTQYF
- few TRBJ1-5 TRBV20-1 TGCAGTGCCGGGTATACAGAATATAGCAATCAGCCCCAGCATTTT CSAGYTEYSNQPQHF
- - TRBJ1-2 TRBV24-1 TGTGCCACCAGTGACCCCCTGGGGACAAGCTATGGCTACACCTTC CATSDPLGTSYGYTF
TRBD1 - TRBJ1-1 TRBV29-1 TGCAGCGTGAACCCAGGGGGCACTGAAGCTTTCTTT CSVNPGGTEAFF
- - TRBJ2-5 TRBV15 TGTGCCACCGGTGGCCGGCCAGTGGGGGAGACCCAGTACTTC CATGGRPVGETQYF
- - TRBJ2-1 TRBV7-9 TGTGCCAGCAGCCCCTGGGACCATTACAATGAGCAGTTCTTC CASSPWDHYNEQFF
TRBD2 few TRBJ2-1 TRBV5-1 TGCGCCAGCAGCTTGCGGACTAGCGGACCAAACAATGAGCAGTTCTTC CASSLRTSGPNNEQFF
- - TRBJ1-4 TRBV20-1 TGCAGTGCTAGAGGGGACCCCTCAGTCGAAAAACTGTTTTTT CSARGDPSVEKLFF
- few TRBJ1-6 TRBV6-5 TGTGCCAGCAGTGCGGGGTATTACCTCCACTTT CASSAGYYLHF
TRBD1 few TRBJ1-5 TRBV7-9 TGTGCCAGCAGCTTAGGGGGACAGAGGTCGGATCAGCCCCAGCATTTT CASSLGGQRSDQPQHF
TRBD1 - TRBJ2-7 TRBV11-2 TGTGCCAGCCGGGACAGGGTCATTGGCGAGCAGTACTTC CASRDRVIGEQYF
TRBD2 few TRBJ2-3 TRBV6-1 TGTGCCAGCAGTAGACTAGCGGGAGACCCAGATACGCAGTATTTT CASSRLAGDPDTQYF
TRBD1 - TRBJ2-5 TRBV6-1 TGTGCCAGCAGTACCCGGGACAGGGGCCCTACTCAAGAGACCCAGTACTTC CASSTRDRGPTQETQYF
TRBD1 many TRBJ1-5 TRBV7-2 TGTGCCAGCAGCCGTGACAGGGACCAGCCCCAGCATTTT CASSRDRDQPQHF
- - TRBJ2-1 TRBV12-3/TRBV12-4 TGTGCCAGCACTCCCCAGGGGAGCTCCTACAATGAGCAGTTCTTC CASTPQGSSYNEQFF
- few TRBJ2-7 TRBV25-1 TGTGCCAGCAGTAGGACTACCTACGAGCAGTACTTC CASSRTTYEQYF
TRBD1 many TRBJ2-3 TRBV5-1 TGCGCCAGCAGCTTGGGGACAGGCGGGGATACGCAGTATTTT CASSLGTGGDTQYF
- few TRBJ2-1 TRBV12-3/TRBV12-4 TGTGCCAGCAGTTTTTCTCACGAGCGAGATGAGCAGTTCTTC CASSFSHERDEQFF
- once TRBJ2-3 TRBV27 TGTGCCAGCAGTTTGGATAGCGGTTTGGGCACAGATACGCAGTATTTT CASSLDSGLGTDTQYF
- - TRBJ2-7 TRBV2 TGTGCCAGCAGTGAATTTAGACAGACTCACTACGAGCAGTACTTC CASSEFRQTHYEQYF
- - TRBJ1-1 TRBV11-2 TGTGCCAGCAGCTTATTGGTGGGGAACACTGAAGCTTTCTTT CASSLLVGNTEAFF
TRBD2 - TRBJ2-7 TRBV19 TGTGCCACCGCTAGCGGGAGCTCCGGGGAGCAGTACTTC CATASGSSGEQYF
- - TRBJ2-3 TRBV5-1 TGCGCCAGCAGCCTCCAGGGTGGAGGCACAGATACGCAGTATTTT CASSLQGGGTDTQYF
TRBD2 many TRBJ2-3 TRBV5-6 TGTGCCAGCACCTCTAGCGGGAGGGGGACAGATACGCAGTATTTT CASTSSGRGTDTQYF
- - TRBJ1-2 TRBV20-1 TGCAGTGTTGGCAGTACCTATGGCTACACCTTC CSVGSTYGYTF
- few TRBJ1-3 TRBV12-3/TRBV12-4 TGTGCCAGCAGCCAGGGTATCTCTGGAAACACCATATATTTT CASSQGISGNTIYF
- - TRBJ2-1 TRBV3-1 TGTGCCAGCAGCGGGACCATGAGCTCCTACAATGAGCAGTTCTTC CASSGTMSSYNEQFF
- - TRBJ2-2 TRBV4-2 TGTGCCAGCAGCCAAGAGGGAGGCGGGGAGCTGTTTTTT CASSQEGGGELFF
- few TRBJ2-2 TRBV20-1 TGCAGTATCCCCCAGCTTCGGACCGGGGAGCTGTTTTTT CSIPQLRTGELFF
- few TRBJ1-4 TRBV7-7 TGTGCCAGCAGCGCCGACATAGGGGAAAAACTGTTTTTT CASSADIGEKLFF
- many TRBJ2-1 TRBV14 TGTGCCAGCAGCCAAGTGAGGCGGAGTGAGCAGTTCTTC CASSQVRRSEQFF